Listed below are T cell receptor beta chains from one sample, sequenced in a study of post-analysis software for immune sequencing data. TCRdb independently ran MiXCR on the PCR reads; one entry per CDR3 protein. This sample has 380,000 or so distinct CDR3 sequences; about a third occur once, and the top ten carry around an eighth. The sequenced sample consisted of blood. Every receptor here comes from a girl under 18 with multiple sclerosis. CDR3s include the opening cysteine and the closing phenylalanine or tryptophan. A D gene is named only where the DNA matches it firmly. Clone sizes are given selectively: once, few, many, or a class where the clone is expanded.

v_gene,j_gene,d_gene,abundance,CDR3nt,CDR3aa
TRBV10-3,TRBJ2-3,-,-,TGTGCCATCAGGAGAGCAACTACGATTTCCACAGATACGCAGTATTTT,CAIRRATTISTDTQYF
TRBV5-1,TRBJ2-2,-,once,TGCGCCAGCAGCTTCGACAGAGACACCGGGGAGCTGTTTTTT,CASSFDRDTGELFF
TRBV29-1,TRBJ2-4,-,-,TGCAGAGTTGTCGGTGGGGGAAGTACCAAAAACATTCAGTACTTC,CRVVGGGSTKNIQYF
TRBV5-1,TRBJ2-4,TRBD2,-,TGCGTCAGCAGCCTCGAAGCGGGGGGGCCGTACGACAAAAACATTCAGTACTTC,CVSSLEAGGPYDKNIQYF
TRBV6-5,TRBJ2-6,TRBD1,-,TGTGCCAGCAGTTACCGGGGACAGGAGAGCTCTGGGGCCAACGTCCTGACTTTC,CASSYRGQESSGANVLTF
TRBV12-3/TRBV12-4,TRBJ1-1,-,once,TGTGCCAGCAGTTTCCATCGATCAGGGGATGCTTTCTTT,CASSFHRSGDAFF
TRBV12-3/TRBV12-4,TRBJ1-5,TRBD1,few,TGTGCCAGCAGGGGACAGGGGTCGAGCCAGCCCCAGCATTTT,CASRGQGSSQPQHF
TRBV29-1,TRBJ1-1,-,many,TGCAGCGTCCAAGGGGCAGCCATGAACACTGAAGCTTTCTTT,CSVQGAAMNTEAFF
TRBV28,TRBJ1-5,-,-,TGTGCCAGCAGTTTATACCCACCAAGCCTGGATCAGCCCCAGCATTTT,CASSLYPPSLDQPQHF
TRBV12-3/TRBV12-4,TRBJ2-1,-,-,TGTGCCAGCAGTTCAGGCGGATTGCCCCATGAGCAGTTCTTC,CASSSGGLPHEQFF
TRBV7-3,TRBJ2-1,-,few,TGTGCCAGCAGCTTACTTCATAACAATGAGCAGTTCTTC,CASSLLHNNEQFF
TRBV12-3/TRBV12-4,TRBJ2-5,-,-,TGTGCCAGCAGTTTTCAGGAAGAGACCCAGTACTTC,CASSFQEETQYF
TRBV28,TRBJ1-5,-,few,TGTGCCAGCAGGACTGCAGGGAGCAATCAGCCCCAGCATTTT,CASRTAGSNQPQHF
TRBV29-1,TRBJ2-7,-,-,TGCAGCGTGGTAGCCGGGACGTCCTACGAGCAGTACTTC,CSVVAGTSYEQYF
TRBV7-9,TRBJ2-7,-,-,TGTGCCAGCAGCCCCTTGAGGTCGAGCCCTTACGAGCAGTACTTC,CASSPLRSSPYEQYF
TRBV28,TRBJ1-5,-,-,TGTGCCAGCAGTCCCCGAGGGGGGGTCTACAATCAGCCCCGGCATTTT,CASSPRGGVYNQPRHF
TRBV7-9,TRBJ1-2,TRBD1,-,TGTGCCGGCAGCGCACAGACAGGGTTTCTTTATGGCTACACCTTC,CAGSAQTGFLYGYTF
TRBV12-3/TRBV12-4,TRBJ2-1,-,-,TGTGCCAGCAGTTTGCACGGTTTTTATGAGCAGTTCTTC,CASSLHGFYEQFF
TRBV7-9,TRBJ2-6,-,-,TGTGCCAGCACCTTGGCCCTTGGGTGGCGGGATTCTGGGGCCAACGTCCTGACTTTC,CASTLALGWRDSGANVLTF
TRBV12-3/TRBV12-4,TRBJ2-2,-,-,TGTGCCAGCAACCCCCGGGCCCTGAGGAGCACCGGGGAGCTGTTTTTT,CASNPRALRSTGELFF
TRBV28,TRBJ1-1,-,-,TGTGCCAGCACCCTAGGGTACACTGAAGCTTTCTTT,CASTLGYTEAFF
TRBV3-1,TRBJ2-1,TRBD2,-,TGTGCCAGCAGTCACGCTAGCGGGGGGGTTGATGAGCAGTTCTTC,CASSHASGGVDEQFF
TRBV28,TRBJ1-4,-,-,TGTGCCAGCAGTCCCTCGACTAATGAAAAACTGTTTTTT,CASSPSTNEKLFF
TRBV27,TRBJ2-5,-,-,TGTGCCAGCAGAACGCACTCTTTAAAAGAGACCCAGTACTTC,CASRTHSLKETQYF
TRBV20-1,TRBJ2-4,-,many,TGCAGTGCCCCGAGGGGGGGCGGAAACATTCAGTACTTC,CSAPRGGGNIQYF
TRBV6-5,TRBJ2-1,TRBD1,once,TGTGCCAGCAGTTTATCCGGGACAGGGGGAGATGAGCAGTTCTTC,CASSLSGTGGDEQFF
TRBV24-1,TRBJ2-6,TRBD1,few,TGTGCCACCAGTGACCCGGGACAGGATCCTGGGGCCAACGTCCTGACTTTC,CATSDPGQDPGANVLTF
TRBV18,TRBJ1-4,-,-,TGTGCCAGCTCACCTGAGCGAATCAATGAAAAACTGTTTTTT,CASSPERINEKLFF
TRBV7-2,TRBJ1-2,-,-,TGTGCCAGCAGCCCCGAAGCAGCGGCCTCCTATGGCTACACCTTC,CASSPEAAASYGYTF
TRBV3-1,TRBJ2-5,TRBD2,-,TGTGCCAGCAGCCCCTACCGTCCGACTAGCGGGGTTCCCCAAGAGACCCAGTACTTC,CASSPYRPTSGVPQETQYF
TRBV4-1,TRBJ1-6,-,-,TGCGCCAGCAGCCGTGTCAAACCGGCCTATAATTCACCCCTCCACTTT,CASSRVKPAYNSPLHF